A selection of T cell receptor beta chains follows, all from one sample in a study of glioma-infiltrating T cells. TCRdb re-analysed the multiplex PCR reads in MiXCR, keeping a single row per CDR3 protein. The sample contains 85,000 to 110,000 distinct CDR3 sequences, 25% to 30% of which appear only once. The sample consisted of glioma tissue, nonneoplastic brain tissue, or PBMCs (not recorded which). These receptors were obtained from a human donor with low-grade glioma or glioblastoma, undergoing nonglioma brain surgery, or in good health (not recorded which). Each CDR3 is given with its conserved first and last residue. A D gene is named only where the DNA matches it firmly. Clone size, where shown, is once, few, many, or a class for clones that have expanded.

TRBJ2-7,many,TRBD1,TRBV7-2,TGTGCCAGCAGCCTCCGAAGACAGGGGGACGAGCAGTACTTC,CASSLRRQGDEQYF
TRBJ1-6,NA,TRBD1,TRBV7-9,TGTGCCAGCAGCTTAGAGTTATCGAGGGGGCAATCACCCCTCCACTTT,CASSLELSRGQSPLHF
TRBJ2-2,many,NA,TRBV28,TGTGCCAGCAGTTTGGGGGACGGGGAGCTGTTTTTT,CASSLGDGELFF
TRBJ1-2,NA,NA,TRBV7-6,TGTGCCAGCAGCTTAGGGATGGGGCCGTCCCATGGCTACACCTTC,CASSLGMGPSHGYTF
TRBJ1-1,many,NA,TRBV7-2,TGTGCCAGCAGCTTAAGAGGAGGGGTTGAAGCTTTCTTT,CASSLRGGVEAFF
TRBJ2-3,many,NA,TRBV12-3/TRBV12-4,TGTGCCAGCAGCCCTTACATCACGCGTTGGTATTTT,CASSPYITRWYF
TRBJ1-1,few,TRBD1,TRBV2,TGTGCCGGCAGAGTACCCCTTGCAGGGGGTCGAGAGAACACTGAAGCTTTCTTT,CAGRVPLAGGRENTEAFF
TRBJ2-3,many,NA,TRBV18,TGTGCCAGCTCACCCTTCTCAGATACGCAGTATTTT,CASSPFSDTQYF
TRBJ1-4,many,NA,TRBV20-1,TGCAGTGCCAGGGCAGGGTCCGGTGAAAAACTGTTTTTT,CSARAGSGEKLFF
TRBJ1-2,many,NA,TRBV6-1,TGTGCCAGCAGTAAAAATCAGGGGCGCGGTGGCTACACCTTC,CASSKNQGRGGYTF
TRBJ2-4,many,NA,TRBV7-2,TGTGCCAGCAGCCCGGATCCGGGGGGCCCTCAGTACTTC,CASSPDPGGPQYF
TRBJ2-7,many,TRBD1,TRBV6-1,TGTGCCAGCAGTTCCGGACAGGCAATGGGGGAGCAGTACTTC,CASSSGQAMGEQYF
TRBJ1-5,many,NA,TRBV24-1,TGTGCCATCGCGCCATGTACAGGGCGGTCGGGCAATCAGCCCCAGCATTTT,CAIAPCTGRSGNQPQHF
TRBJ1-5,NA,TRBD1,TRBV29-1,TGCAGCGCCCGAGACAGGGATAGCCAGCCCCAGCATTTT,CSARDRDSQPQHF
TRBJ1-5,few,NA,TRBV6-1,TGTGCCAGCAGCCCAAATCAGCCCCAGCATTTT,CASSPNQPQHF
TRBJ1-2,NA,NA,TRBV2,TGTGCCAGCAAAGACATTAACTATGGCTACACCTTC,CASKDINYGYTF
TRBJ1-2,many,TRBD1,TRBV25-1,TGTGCCAGCAGCGCTATCAGGGGGCGTGGAGGGGACTATGGCTACACCTTC,CASSAIRGRGGDYGYTF
TRBJ2-3,many,NA,TRBV19,TGTGCCAGTAGTACGGACCCCTCGGCAGATACGCAGTATTTT,CASSTDPSADTQYF
TRBJ2-3,many,TRBD2,TRBV20-1,TGCAGTGCTCGTCGGGGGGGGGGGCCAACAGATACGCAGTATTTT,CSARRGGGPTDTQYF
TRBJ1-1,many,NA,TRBV12-3/TRBV12-4,TGTGCCAGCGGGAGAGGAGGGAACACTGAAGCTTTCTTT,CASGRGGNTEAFF
TRBJ1-4,NA,NA,TRBV12-3/TRBV12-4,TGTGCCAGCAAAGATACAAGGGGAAATGAAAAACTGTTTTTT,CASKDTRGNEKLFF
TRBJ1-2,NA,TRBD1,TRBV3-1,TGTGCCAGCAGCTTCGGCGGGACAGGGGTTGGCTACACCTTC,CASSFGGTGVGYTF
TRBJ1-2,many,TRBD1,TRBV28,TGTGCCAGCAGTTCCTCCGGGACAGGGGGAGGCTACACCTTC,CASSSSGTGGGYTF
TRBJ1-2,NA,NA,TRBV7-2,TGTGCCGGCAGCTTAGAGGGATCTAACTATGGCTACACCTTC,CAGSLEGSNYGYTF
TRBJ2-3,many,NA,TRBV7-9,TGTGCCAGCACCAATGTGCCGGATACGCAGTATTTT,CASTNVPDTQYF
TRBJ1-3,NA,NA,TRBV6-1,TGTGCCAGCAGCAACCCGGGAGTCAATGGGGGAAACACCATATATTTT,CASSNPGVNGGNTIYF
TRBJ1-3,NA,NA,TRBV9,TGTGCCAGCAGCGTAGCGGGAACAGGGACGATCTCTGGAAACACCATATATTTT,CASSVAGTGTISGNTIYF
TRBJ1-6,NA,TRBD1,TRBV2,TGTGCCAGCAGAGCTCAGAAACAGGGGAGAAATTCACCCCTCCACTTT,CASRAQKQGRNSPLHF
TRBJ2-3,many,TRBD2,TRBV7-8,TGTGCCAGCAGCTCTCGACTAGCGGTCCTTACAGATACGCAGTATTTT,CASSSRLAVLTDTQYF
TRBJ2-7,NA,TRBD1,TRBV7-2,TGTGCCAGCAGCTTAAGTGGACAGGTCGGGTACGAGCAGTACTTC,CASSLSGQVGYEQYF
TRBJ2-7,NA,NA,TRBV9,TGTGCCAGCAGCGCTCGGGCGGGACAGAGCTCCTACGAGCAGTACTTC,CASSARAGQSSYEQYF
TRBJ1-5,many,NA,TRBV28,TGTGCCAGCAGTTTATGGCAGCAGAATCAGCCCCAGCATTTT,CASSLWQQNQPQHF
TRBJ1-6,NA,NA,TRBV6-1,TGTGCCAGAATCAAGAATGGGCAGGGAGTAAAGGATTCACCCCTCCACTTT,CARIKNGQGVKDSPLHF